This T cell receptor (beta chain) was captured by sequencing in a study of blood T cell repertoires in COVID-19 (dated by TCRdb to 2018 to 2021). Regarding the research as a whole: Collaborator samples came from the United States, Italy and Spain and covered acute and convalescent phases of COVID-19. The material from the prospective study consisted of cDNA or gDNA derived from T cells, B-cell-depleted T cells, or PBMCs. Deeply sampled blood TCRbeta repertoires from subjects exposed to, actively infected with, or recovered from COVID-19 were included in the dataset. The repertoires were released in a freely available public database meant as a resource for research on the immune response to SARS-CoV-2. The samples were drawn from two sources: the first 160 participants of the ongoing ImmuneRACE study, and fewer than 1,500 subjects contributed by 6 global collaborators. A de-identified subject ID, COVID-19 status, age in years and sex were almost always included in the sample metadata. Where available, HLA class I and class II types were obtained from metadata supplied by the sample provider rather than from assay-based typing.

Study-wide findings and limitations: The amount of clinical and demographic metadata varied by source and participant and was provided uncurated.

The immunoSEQ Assay, a bias-controlled multiplex PCR, was used to amplify TCRbeta CDR3 regions from genomic DNA. The paper's processing steps were these. Nucleated cell counts per sample were estimated from amplification of reference gene primers within the assay. Sequence reads were collapsed and filtered to measure the absolute abundance of every unique TCRbeta CDR3 rearrangement. Productive Simpson clonality was computed per sample as the square root of Simpson's diversity index over productive rearrangements. TCRdb re-hosts the immuneACCESS table, in-frame sequences only. Its copies lack some clones; in the studies checked, an unresolved V gene accounts for under half of them, and the cause for the rest is not known. The D gene and trimming were derived from the DNA, and the V and J assignments and clone size from that table. A total of 200,000 to 250,000 clones appear in this sample, around 84% of them only once. Approximately 1.6% of the sample is taken by the ten largest.

Enrolling through a virtual design, the prospective study's participants ranged in age from about 18 to 100 years and lived across 24 United States geographic areas. In the prospective study, participants were assigned to cohorts based on the clinical history participants reported in a screening survey and a study questionnaire. Recovered participants in ImmuneRACE Cohort 3 were defined as having two consecutive negative NP/OP PCR tests, clearance from a healthcare professional, or resolution of symptoms. In the prospective study, mobile phlebotomists collected whole blood, serum and a nasopharyngeal or oropharyngeal swab from each participant. Prospective study participants could optionally give additional blood draws and questionnaires over a roughly two-month period. Before DNA extraction, blood samples from the prospective study were shipped at room temperature or frozen. Its CDR3 holds 14 amino acids, cysteine through phenylalanine. Left in the record is the CDR3 DNA by itself, 42 bases read in frame from the first base. CDR1 and CDR2 are drawn from the germline V gene (reference sequence): LGHDT, YNNKEL. V is reduced by 3 bases and J by 4 bases, leaving a spacing of 12 bases between them.

To note about this clone: The antigen it binds to is not known. Per-base quality was not reported, and no clone a single base away is much larger than it.

The clonotype comes from a woman in her fifties or sixties who had recovered from COVID-19. The sequence is built from TRBV3-1 (or the pseudogene TRBV3-2) and TRBJ1-1; TRBD1 could be the D gene, as 5 bases match. The sequenced material came from PBMCs or T cells enriched from blood (not recorded which). The sequenced DNA: TGTGCCAGCAGCCAGGGAAGGGGAGGCACTGAAGCTTTCTTT. This gives the protein CASSQGRGGTEAFF.